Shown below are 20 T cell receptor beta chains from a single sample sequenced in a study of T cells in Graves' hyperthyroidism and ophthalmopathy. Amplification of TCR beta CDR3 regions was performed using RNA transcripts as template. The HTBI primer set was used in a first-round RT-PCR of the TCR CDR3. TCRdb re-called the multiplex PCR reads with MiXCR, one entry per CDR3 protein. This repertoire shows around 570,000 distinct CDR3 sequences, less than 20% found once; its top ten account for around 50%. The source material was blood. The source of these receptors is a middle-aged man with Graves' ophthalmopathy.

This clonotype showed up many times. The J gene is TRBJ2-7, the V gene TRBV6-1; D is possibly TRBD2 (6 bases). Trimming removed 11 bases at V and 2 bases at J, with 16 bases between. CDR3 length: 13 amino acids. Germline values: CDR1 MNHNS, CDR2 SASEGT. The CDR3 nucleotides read TGTGCCGCACAGGACCCGGGGGCCTACGAGCAGTACTTC. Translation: CAAQDPGAYEQYF.

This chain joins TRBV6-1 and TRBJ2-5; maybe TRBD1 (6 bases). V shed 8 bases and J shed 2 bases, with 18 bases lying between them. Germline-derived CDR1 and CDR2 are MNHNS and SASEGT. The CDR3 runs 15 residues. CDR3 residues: CASAYSDRFQETQYF. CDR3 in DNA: TGTGCCAGCGCCTACTCGGACAGATTTCAAGAGACCCAGTACTTC.

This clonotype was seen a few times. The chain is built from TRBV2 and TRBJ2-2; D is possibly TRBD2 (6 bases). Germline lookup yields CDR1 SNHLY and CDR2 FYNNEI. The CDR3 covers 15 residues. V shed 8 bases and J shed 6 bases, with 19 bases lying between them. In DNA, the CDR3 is TGTGCCAGCCCCGCGCGGGGAAATCGCCCCGGGGAGCTGTTTTTT. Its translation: CASPARGNRPGELFF.

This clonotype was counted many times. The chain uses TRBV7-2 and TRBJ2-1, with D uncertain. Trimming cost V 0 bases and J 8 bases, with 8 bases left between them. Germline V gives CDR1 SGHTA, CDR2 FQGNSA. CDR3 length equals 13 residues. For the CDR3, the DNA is TGTGCCAGCAGCTTAGCATTGGTCGATGAGCAGTTCTTC. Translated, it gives CASSLALVDEQFF.

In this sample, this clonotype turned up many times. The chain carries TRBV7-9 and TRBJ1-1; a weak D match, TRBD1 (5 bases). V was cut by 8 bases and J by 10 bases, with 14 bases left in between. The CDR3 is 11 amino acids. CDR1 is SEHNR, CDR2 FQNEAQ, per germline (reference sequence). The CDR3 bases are TGTGCCAGCGGCCAGGGCCCCGGAGCTTTCTTT. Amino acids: CASGQGPGAFF.

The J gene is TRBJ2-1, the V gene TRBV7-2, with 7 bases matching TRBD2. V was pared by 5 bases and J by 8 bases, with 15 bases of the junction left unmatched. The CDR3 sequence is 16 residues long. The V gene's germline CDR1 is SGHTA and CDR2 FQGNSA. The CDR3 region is CASSPYDRTRIDEQFF. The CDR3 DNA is TGTGCCAGCAGCCCATACGACCGGACTAGAATAGATGAGCAGTTCTTC.

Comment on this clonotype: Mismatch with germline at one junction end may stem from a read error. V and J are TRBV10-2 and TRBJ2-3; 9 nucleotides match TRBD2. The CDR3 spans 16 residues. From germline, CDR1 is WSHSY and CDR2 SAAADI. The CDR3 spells CASSVLAGTSTDAQYF. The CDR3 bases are TGCGCCAGCAGTGTCCTAGCGGGGACGAGCACAGATGCGCAGTATTTT.

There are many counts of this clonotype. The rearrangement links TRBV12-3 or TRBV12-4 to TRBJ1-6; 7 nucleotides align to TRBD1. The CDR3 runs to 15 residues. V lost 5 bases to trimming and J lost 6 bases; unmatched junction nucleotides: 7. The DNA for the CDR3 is TGTGCCAGCAGTCTCCAGGGGGTTCGTAATTCACCCCTCCACTTT. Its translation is CASSLQGVRNSPLHF.

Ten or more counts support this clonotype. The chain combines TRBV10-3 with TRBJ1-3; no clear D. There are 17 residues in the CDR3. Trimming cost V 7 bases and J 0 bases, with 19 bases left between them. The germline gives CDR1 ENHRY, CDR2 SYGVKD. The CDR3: CAIMPTAGRSSGNTIYF. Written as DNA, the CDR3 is TGTGCCATCATGCCCACCGCTGGACGTAGCTCTGGAAACACCATATATTTT.

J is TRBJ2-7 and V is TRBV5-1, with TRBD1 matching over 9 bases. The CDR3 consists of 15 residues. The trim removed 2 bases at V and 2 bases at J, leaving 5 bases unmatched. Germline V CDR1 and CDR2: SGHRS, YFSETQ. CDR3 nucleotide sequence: TGCGCCAGCAGCTTCGACAGGGGGAGAGCCTACGAGCAGTACTTC. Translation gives CASSFDRGRAYEQYF.

The chain's CDR3 is CSARKGTGADTQYF. In nucleotides, the CDR3 is TGCAGTGCTAGAAAAGGGACAGGGGCAGATACGCAGTATTTT. V usage is TRBV20-1 and J usage is TRBJ2-3; TRBD1 agrees at 10 bases. After removal of 2 bases from V and 4 bases from J, the junction contained 3 bases not matched to a gene. The CDR3 spans 14 residues. Germline V gene data show CDR1 as DFQATT and CDR2 as SNEGSKA (reference sequence).

The CDR3 reads CSVEDNQRGTYEQYF. The CDR3 DNA reads as TGCAGCGTTGAAGATAATCAGAGGGGAACATACGAGCAGTACTTC. This chain uses TRBV29-1 with TRBJ2-7; D possibly matches TRBD1 or TRBD2 (5 bases each). There are 15 residues in the CDR3. Trimming stripped 0 bases from V and 4 bases from J, with 16 bases between. In germline, CDR1 is SQVTM, CDR2 ANQGSEA.

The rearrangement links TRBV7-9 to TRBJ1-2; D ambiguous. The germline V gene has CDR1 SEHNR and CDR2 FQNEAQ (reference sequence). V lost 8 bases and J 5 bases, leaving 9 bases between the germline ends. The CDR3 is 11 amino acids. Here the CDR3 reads CASEGVYGYTF. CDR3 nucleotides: TGTGCCAGCGAGGGAGTGTATGGCTACACCTTC.

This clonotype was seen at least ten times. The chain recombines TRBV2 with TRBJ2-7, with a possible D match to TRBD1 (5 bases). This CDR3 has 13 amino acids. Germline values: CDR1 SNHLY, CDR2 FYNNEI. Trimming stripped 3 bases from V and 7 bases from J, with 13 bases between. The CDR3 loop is CASSDFAAGEQYF. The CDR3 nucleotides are TGTGCCAGCAGTGATTTCGCCGCAGGGGAGCAGTACTTC.

Here the CDR3 reads CASSLAEVSGRGAQYF. In DNA, the CDR3 is TGTGCCAGCAGCTTGGCCGAGGTCAGTGGGCGGGGGGCCCAGTACTTC. This sequence joins TRBV5-5 and TRBJ2-5, with 8 bases fitting TRBD2. Germline V lookup: CDR1 SGHKS, CDR2 YYEKEE (reference sequence). CDR3 length equals 16 residues. V was clipped by 0 bases and J by 9 bases; unmatched bases: 13.

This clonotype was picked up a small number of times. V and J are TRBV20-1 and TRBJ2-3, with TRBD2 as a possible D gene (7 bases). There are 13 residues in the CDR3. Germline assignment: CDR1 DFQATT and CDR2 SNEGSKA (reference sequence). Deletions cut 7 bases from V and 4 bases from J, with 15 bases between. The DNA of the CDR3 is TGCAGTGTAGGTGGCGGGGGCCCAGATACGCAGTATTTT. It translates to CSVGGGGPDTQYF.

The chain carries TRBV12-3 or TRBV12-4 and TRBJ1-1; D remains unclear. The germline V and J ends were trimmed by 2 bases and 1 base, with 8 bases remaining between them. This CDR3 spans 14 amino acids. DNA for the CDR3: TGTGCCAGCAGTTTAAGACACAGGAACACTGAAGCTTTCTTT. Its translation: CASSLRHRNTEAFF.

Here the CDR3 DNA reads TGTGCCAGCAGAACCGCAGGGTGCAATGAGCAGTTCTTC. Encoded protein: CASRTAGCNEQFF. The chain couples TRBV28 to TRBJ2-1, with TRBD1 as a possible D gene (5 bases). CDR1 MDHEN and CDR2 SYDVKM come from the germline V gene. The germline V and J ends were trimmed by 6 bases and 6 bases, with 12 bases remaining between them. The CDR3 sequence is 13 residues long.

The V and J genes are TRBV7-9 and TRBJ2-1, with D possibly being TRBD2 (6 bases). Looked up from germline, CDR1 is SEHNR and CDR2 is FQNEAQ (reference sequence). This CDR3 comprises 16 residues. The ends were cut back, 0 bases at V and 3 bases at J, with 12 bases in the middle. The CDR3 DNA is TGTGCCAGCAGCTTAGCGCTAGCGCAATACTACAATGAGCAGTTCTTC. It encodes CASSLALAQYYNEQFF.

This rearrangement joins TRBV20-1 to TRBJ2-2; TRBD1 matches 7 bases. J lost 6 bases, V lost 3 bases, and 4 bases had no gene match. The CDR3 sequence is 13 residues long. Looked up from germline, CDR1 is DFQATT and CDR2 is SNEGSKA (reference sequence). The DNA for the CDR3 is TGCAGTGCTAGGACAGGGTGGGCCGGGGAGCTGTTTTTT. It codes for CSARTGWAGELFF.